This TCR beta chain was identified during a study of PD-L1 blockade in urothelial cancer (dated by TCRdb to between 2016 and 2019). Broadly, across the study: Every patient began therapy in about 2014 and was given atezolizumab 1,200 mg intravenously every 3 weeks. About 85% of the 29 patients were males with bladder-origin urothelial cancer, and about 60% of the 29 reported a prior smoking history. Patients had an ECOG performance status of 0 or 1 and had received between 0 and 3 prior chemotherapy regimens. Blood samples were analyzed 3 weeks after the start of treatment (second dose) and 6 weeks after the start of treatment. Blood samples yielded a median of approximately 150,000 T cells and roughly 83,000 unique TCRs, with median clonality approximately 0.08. Somatic, immune and clinical correlates of response to PD-L1 blockade with atezolizumab in urothelial cancer were the focus of an exploratory multi-omic analysis. Pretreatment tumor samples and matched peripheral blood, collected serially before and after atezolizumab treatment, underwent TCR sequencing. Progression-free survival longer than 6 months counted as durable clinical benefit, and TCR features were additionally tested against both progression-free and overall survival. In the same patients, pretreatment tumors underwent whole exome sequencing and RNA sequencing in addition to TCR sequencing. Nine patients reached durable clinical benefit, while some 20 patients did not. Some 29 patients had pretreatment blood TCR-seq, roughly 24 had at least one posttreatment blood collection, and roughly 24 had tumor TCR-seq.

A total of under 30 patients with locally advanced or metastatic urothelial carcinoma, treated at Memorial Sloan Kettering on a trial protocol, made up the cohort. Peripheral blood mononuclear cells were collected pretreatment and during treatment, at between 1 and 8 total time points per patient. The Qiagen DNeasy Blood extraction kit was used to purify genomic DNA from total PBMCs and tumor samples. PBMCs were collected pretreatment and during treatment, and were isolated and stored as previously described. Synthetic TCR analog templates were spiked into each PCR so that absolute template abundance could be estimated from read counts. The immunoSEQ assay was used to amplify TCRbeta CDR3 regions from genomic DNA with bias-controlled V and J gene primers. Sequencing of rearranged TCRbeta segments was done at approximately 20X coverage. As for how the authors treated the data: Sequencing errors were corrected by clustering, and CDR3s were annotated against IMGT so that V, D and J genes could be assigned. Downstream analyses used only productive TCRbeta rearrangements and left out out-of-frame or stop-codon sequences. Clonality was computed as one minus Shannon entropy normalized by the log of the number of unique productive sequences. Fisher's exact test with Benjamini-Hochberg correction, at a threshold of adjusted p below 0.01, was used to find clones that differed between time points or between blood and tumor. TCRdb provides this immuneACCESS table in a form limited to in-frame rearrangements. Some clones are lacking; in checked studies, under half of them reflect an unresolved V gene, and why the rest are absent is not known. D and trimming come from the DNA, and the V and J calls and clone size come from that table. For this sample the table gives 70,000 or so clones, of which roughly 89% were detected only once. Less than 3.5% of the sample belongs to the ten largest clones.

CDR1 and CDR2 (MNHNY, SVGAGI) derive from the germline V gene (reference sequence). V loses 2 bases of germline sequence and J loses 0 bases, and the interval between the two ends is 8 bases. The CDR3 holds 15 amino acids from the cysteine to the phenylalanine. Only CDR3 DNA remains: 45 bases, in frame from the first base. On the study overall, not on this receptor specifically: Improved progression-free and overall survival was associated with having pretreatment peripheral blood TCR clonality below the median. Greater expansion of tumor-associated TCR clones in peripheral blood 3 weeks after the start of treatment was observed in patients with durable benefit (n of about 24, p = 0.022). Because the sample size was small (n of about 27) and many exploratory analyses were performed, the results are intended to be hypothesis-generating.

For this clone: Its antigen is not yet known. No qualities accompany the bases; no much larger clone lies one base away.

This TCR was recovered from a man aged 55 to 70 with urothelial cancer. The chain uses TRBV6-6 and TRBJ1-3; matching of 6 bases hints at TRBD1 as the D gene. The sample was PBMCs, taken around atezolizumab (anti-PD-L1) treatment. The CDR3 in this case is CASSYNRVSGNTIYF. At the DNA level, the sequence is TGTGCCAGCAGTTACAACAGGGTCTCTGGAAACACCATATATTTT.